This TCR beta chain was captured in a study of brain T cells in children with intractable seizures. With respect to this clone: Its antigen is unknown.

Germline CDR1 reads MDHEN; CDR2 reads SYDVKM. V lost 5 bases and J lost 1, with 6 bases in between. The CDR3 has 12 residues. General observations from the study: Pre-surgery blood may have been undersampled, hiding some clones.

Sequencing was limited to surgery cases with top T cell transcript signatures in brain tissue. Only in-frame clones appear in the TCRdb table, and some are missing; sequencing was by immunoSEQ multiplex PCR. In the table there are approximately 110,000 clones, 90% to 95% of which are singletons. Sample: peripheral blood, taken at surgery. The receptor was derived from a boy under three years old with hemimegalencephaly and intractable seizures. The chain joins TRBV28 to TRBJ2-7; D remains ambiguous. This chain's CDR3 is CASSVQSYEQYF. In DNA, the CDR3 is TGTGCCAGCAGTGTACAGTCCTACGAGCAGTACTTC.